The sample holds one count of the clone carrying this T cell receptor (beta chain). Here immunoSEQ multiplex PCR was the method, and the copy in TCRdb shows in-frame clones only, minus some. Seen here are around 140,000 clones, over 80% observed once, and the top ten hold less than 9%. This record belongs to a study of blood T cell repertoires in COVID-19. The CDR3 has 14 amino acids. The junction had 5 bases not matched to a gene; V was cut back by 5 bases and J by 4 bases. Germline V gene lookup returns CDR1 SGHTA and CDR2 FQGNSA. This chain joins TRBV7-2 and TRBJ2-7; TRBD2 agrees at 10 bases. The sequence was collected from a man aged 25 to 40 with COVID-19, enrolled during active disease. Sequenced material: peripheral blood. CDR3 loop: CASSPTSGAYEQYF. CDR3 sequence (DNA): TGTGCCAGCAGCCCTACTAGCGGGGCATACGAGCAGTACTTC.